This T cell receptor beta chain is drawn from a study of cytomegalovirus exposure and HLA in healthy donors. Overall study: Around 80 million unique TCR sequences came from HLA-typed donors in an early release. General study findings and limits: Later analysis identified a missense DCLRE1C variant that was linked to TCR beta V- and J-gene trimming. For presence/absence analyses, sequencing depth was assumed to be roughly uniform across donors.

Trimming removed 1 base from V and 5 bases from J, with 11 bases in between. Germline V gives CDR1 SGHAT, CDR2 FQNNGV. The CDR3 consists of 14 residues. Of note for this clone: Its antigen is as yet unknown.

With 60 Vbeta and 13 Jbeta primers, the PCR was carried out. Here immunoSEQ multiplex PCR was the method, and the copy in TCRdb shows in-frame clones only, minus some. The table lists 120,000 to 150,000 clones, over 60% of them singletons. The sequence came from a woman in her fifties or sixties in good health and CMV-seronegative. The source material was PBMCs. This chain joins TRBV11-2 and TRBJ1-1; no clear D. CDR3 residues: CASSLGSGETEAFF. CDR3 bases: TGTGCCAGCAGCTTAGGTTCCGGAGAGACTGAAGCTTTCTTT.